The rows below give T cell receptor beta chains drawn from one sample of a study of cytomegalovirus exposure and HLA in healthy donors. Libraries were prepared by immunoSEQ multiplex PCR; TCRdb keeps only in-frame clonotypes and omits some of them. The sample lists under 200,000 clones; 60% to 80% were seen once. Source material: PBMCs. Receptors were obtained from a male donor in good health and CMV-seronegative. The CDR3 runs from the conserved cysteine through the conserved F or W. The D gene is left open where the match is weak. Not every row has a clone size; where given, it reads once, few, many or a size class.

size,J,V,D,CDR3,DNA
.,TRBJ2-7,TRBV9,TRBD2,CASSKGLAGPHEQYF,TGTGCCAGCTCAAAAGGACTAGCGGGACCCCACGAGCAGTACTTC
.,TRBJ2-4,TRBV5-4,TRBD1,CASSLAGQVNIQYF,TGTGCCAGCAGCTTGGCAGGACAGGTAAACATTCAGTACTTC
once,TRBJ2-7,TRBV28,.,CASSVNYEQYF,TGTGCCAGCAGCGTTAACTACGAGCAGTACTTC
once,TRBJ1-3,TRBV9,.,CASSPQSRVGGNTIYF,TGTGCCAGCAGCCCCCAAAGCAGGGTCGGTGGAAACACCATATATTTT
.,TRBJ2-2,TRBV18,TRBD2,CASSPLPGSGGPNTGELFF,TGTGCCAGCTCACCACTCCCAGGCAGCGGGGGGCCGAACACCGGGGAGCTGTTTTTT
.,TRBJ2-2,TRBV18,TRBD1,CASSGQGHTGELFF,TGTGCCAGCTCGGGACAGGGACACACCGGGGAGCTGTTTTTT
once,TRBJ2-3,TRBV28,.,CASSLAPSTDTQYF,TGTGCCAGCAGTTTGGCACCTAGCACAGATACGCAGTATTTT
once,TRBJ2-7,TRBV19,TRBD1,CASSMWTGDLRNEQYF,TGTGCCAGTAGTATGTGGACAGGGGATTTGAGAAACGAGCAGTACTTC
.,TRBJ2-7,TRBV7-6,.,CASSLAETYEQYF,TGTGCCAGCAGCTTAGCTGAGACCTACGAGCAGTACTTC
.,TRBJ1-2,TRBV21-1,.,CASSKIPGHF,TGTGCCAGCAGCAAAATACCAGGCCACTTC
.,TRBJ2-1,TRBV6-4,.,CASSGDSYNEQFF,TGTGCCAGCAGTGGAGACAGTTACAATGAGCAGTTCTTC
.,TRBJ1-4,TRBV7-9,.,CASSFSGNTNEKLFF,TGTGCCAGCAGCTTTTCGGGAAACACTAATGAAAAACTGTTTTTT
.,TRBJ2-1,TRBV7-7,.,CASSLLPLSYNEQFF,TGTGCCAGCAGCTTACTCCCCCTCTCCTACAATGAGCAGTTCTTC
.,TRBJ2-7,TRBV4-3,TRBD2,CASSQGELWTSGTGEQYF,TGCGCCAGCAGCCAAGGAGAACTGTGGACTAGCGGGACGGGAGAGCAGTACTTC
.,TRBJ2-1,TRBV11-3,TRBD1,CASSSRTGGNEQFF,TGTGCCAGCAGCTCACGCACAGGGGGCAATGAGCAGTTCTTC
once,TRBJ1-3,TRBV7-7,.,CASSSGFSGNTIYF,TGTGCCAGCAGCTCCGGGTTCTCTGGAAACACCATATATTTT
.,TRBJ2-3,TRBV21-1,.,CARGAGEGVGTQYF,TGTGCCCGGGGCGCAGGGGAGGGAGTAGGCACGCAGTATTTT
.,TRBJ2-2,TRBV7-2,.,CASSLGGLQNTGELFF,TGTGCCAGCAGCTTAGGGGGACTCCAGAACACCGGGGAGCTGTTTTTT